This paragraph reports one T cell receptor beta chain. These data belong to a study of T cell responses to AZD1222 COVID-19 vaccine. Measured with immunoSEQ multiplex PCR; TCRdb has only the in-frame clones, and not every one. The data hold about 73,000 clones, with roughly 89% observed a single time. The sample was peripheral blood, taken 28 days after the second AZD1222 dose. The clonotype originates from an adult who received the AZD1222 COVID-19 vaccine.

CDR3 nucleotide sequence: TGTGCCAGCAGTTTGTCTTGGGGGCAGGGTCAGCCCCAGCATTTT. Translated, it gives CASSLSWGQGQPQHF. The J gene is TRBJ1-5, the V gene TRBV28, with D tentatively TRBD1 (6 bases). The CDR3 is made up of 15 amino acids. Deletions cut 3 bases from V and 6 bases from J, with 15 bases between. Germline assignment: CDR1 MDHEN and CDR2 SYDVKM.